This TCR beta chain was observed in a study of early T cells in non-severe SARS-CoV-2 infection (dated by TCRdb to about 2021). The study in broad terms: Because TCR sequencing relied on bulk RNA taken from unsorted whole blood, pairing of alpha and beta chains was not possible.

Many counts were recorded for this clonotype. Its antigen remains unidentified. Base-call qualities are not available, and no considerably larger clone is one nucleotide away. Paper-wide results and their limitations: VDJdb matching was skewed toward anti-spike CD8 responses and likely underestimated virus-specific expansions by missing private and CD4 specificities.

Set within a cohort of healthcare workers in London, UK, this nested case-control study involved weekly PCR testing of nasopharyngeal swabs along with blood sampling. Healthcare workers were recruited during the week of the UK lockdown, between 23 and 31 March 2020, and followed weekly for up to roughly 15 weeks. The method was 5' RACE. TCRdb lists the instrument as NextSeq 500. The TCR library protocol attached unique molecular identifiers to individual cDNA molecules to correct for sequencing error and PCR bias. Both TCR alpha and beta chains were sequenced, and tight co-correlation was observed between alpha and beta sequence abundances in each sample. For the original study's pipeline: Decombinator V4 was used to annotate TCR sequences for V gene, J gene and CDR3. Expanded TCRs were defined as changing significantly between any two time points under a Poisson model with p below 0.0001. TCR abundances were normalised to the total number of TCRs sequenced per sample and were expressed as counts per million. TRAV1-2 paired with TRAJ12, TRAJ20 or TRAJ33 defined MAIT TCRs, while TRAV10 paired with TRAJ18 defined iNKT TCRs. VDJdb, accessed 1 November 2021, was searched for CMV, EBV and SARS-CoV-2 annotated TCRs, excluding TCRs annotated for multiple antigens. Using fastp at Q25 and MiXCR, TCRdb reprocessed the public reads and kept productive beta chains. Each entry is one CDR3 protein sequence, shown with its most common DNA and genes. TCRdb's processing, not the authors' own work, is the source of the V and J calls. In all, the sample holds about 39,000 distinct CDR3 sequences, and about 4% of those were seen once. Around 2.8% of the sample is in the top ten clones.

From a lookup of the germline V gene (reference sequence), CDR1 and CDR2 are MNHNY and SVGAGI. V is cut by 5 bases and J by 5 bases, and the space between the germline ends is 8 bases. The CDR3 spans 12 residues, from the cysteine through the phenylalanine. Only the CDR3 DNA stays, 36 bases, in frame from base 1. The sequenced material came from whole blood. The sequence was collected from an adult who was a healthcare worker with PCR-confirmed SARS-CoV-2 infection or an uninfected control (not recorded which). The chain joins TRBV6-6 to TRBJ2-3, with the D segment identity uncertain. Here the CDR3 is given as CASSIGGDTQYF. DNA sequence: TGTGCCAGCAGTATCGGCGGAGATACGCAGTATTTT.